A single TCR beta chain is shown here with its context. Its antigen is unknown. This sample was taken from a study of T cells in Graves' hyperthyroidism and ophthalmopathy. Study-wide context: Before treatment of any kind, peripheral blood was taken at initial diagnosis. Broader study findings: Most expanded thyroid clonotypes above 0.001 also appeared in blood.

Amplified regions were TCR beta CDR3 sequences from RNA transcripts. Primed by the HTBI set, a first-round RT-PCR was run on the TCR CDR3. TCRdb redid the calling of the multiplex PCR reads with MiXCR, one entry per CDR3 protein. The sample carries under 250,000 distinct CDR3 sequences, around 26% recorded once. The cohort's ophthalmopathy patients, a group with duration under 3 months, had a Clinical Activity Score of at least 3 and a NOSPECS grade of at least 4. Uncontrolled infection, other autoimmune disease, pregnancy or lactation barred patients from enrollment. Germline CDR1 and CDR2: MNHEY and SVGAGI. Trimming removed 4 bases from V and 0 bases from J, with 13 bases in between. This CDR3 has 15 residues.

Source material: blood. The TCR sequence derives from a woman aged 40 to 50 with Graves' ophthalmopathy. V usage is TRBV6-5 and J usage is TRBJ2-7; tentatively, D is TRBD1 (5 bases). CDR3 in DNA: TGTGCCAGCAGTTCCCACCGACAGAGCTCCTACGAGCAGTACTTC. Its protein is CASSSHRQSSYEQYF.